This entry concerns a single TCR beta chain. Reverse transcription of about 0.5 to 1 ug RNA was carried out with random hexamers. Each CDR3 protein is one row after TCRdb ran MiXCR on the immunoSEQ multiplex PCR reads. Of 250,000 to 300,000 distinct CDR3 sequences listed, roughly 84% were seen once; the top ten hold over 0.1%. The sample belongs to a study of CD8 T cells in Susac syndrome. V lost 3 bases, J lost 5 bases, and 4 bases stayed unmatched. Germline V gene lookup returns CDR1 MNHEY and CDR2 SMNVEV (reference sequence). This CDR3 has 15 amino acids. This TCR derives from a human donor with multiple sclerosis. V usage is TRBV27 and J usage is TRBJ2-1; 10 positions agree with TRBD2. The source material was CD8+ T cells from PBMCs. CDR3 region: CASSFRTSGNNEQFF. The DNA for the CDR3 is TGTGCCAGCAGTTTTAGGACTAGCGGAAACAATGAGCAGTTCTTC.